At least ten counts were recorded for the clone carrying this TCR beta chain. Its antigen remains unidentified. This entry is derived from a study of T cells in Graves' hyperthyroidism and ophthalmopathy. General observations from the study: A model of 13 V-J features distinguished ophthalmopathy from stable hyperthyroidism.

RNA transcripts gave rise to amplified TCR beta CDR3 regions. Researchers ran a first-round RT-PCR on the TCR CDR3 using the HTBI primer set. TCRdb fed the multiplex PCR reads into MiXCR, producing one record per CDR3 protein. The table lists roughly 300,000 distinct CDR3 sequences, roughly 23% of them singletons. Sequences were obtained from blood. This clonotype originated in a woman in her forties or fifties with Graves' hyperthyroidism.

The CDR3 region is CASSQADGAYGYTF. The CDR3 nucleotides read TGTGCCAGCAGCCAGGCGGACGGAGCCTATGGCTACACCTTC. This chain uses TRBV3-1 with TRBJ1-2; D remains unclear. Germline CDR1 reads LGHDT; CDR2 reads YNNKEL (reference sequence). Trimming took 3 bases from V and 4 from J, leaving 12 bases between them. The CDR3 has 14 residues.